Following are 23 T cell receptor beta chains from one sample sequenced in a study of HIV-infected patients and healthy controls (TCRdb year 2014). The method behind the library was 5' RACE. Reads for this sample came from an Illumina MiSeq. TCRdb's own reprocessing of the public reads used fastp at Q25 and MiXCR and kept productive beta chains. CDR3 protein duplicates are merged, each entry listing the most common genes and DNA. The sample includes roughly 70,000 distinct CDR3 sequences, with 16% observed a single time. The top ten clonotypes cover under 6.5% of the sample. Sample: CD4+ T cells from blood. These receptors all stem from a human donor in good health.

The J gene is TRBJ2-5, the V gene TRBV29-1; 8 bases line up with TRBD1. Unmatched junction bases numbered 3, after V lost 4 bases and J lost 5 bases. Germline CDR1 SQVTM, CDR2 ANQGSEA. The CDR3 loop spans 12 amino acids. CDR3 amino acids: CSVADRAETQYF. Written as DNA, the CDR3 is TGCAGCGTTGCGGACAGGGCCGAGACCCAGTACTTC.

This clonotype has more than one count but fewer than ten. The rearrangement joins TRBV20-1 to TRBJ1-6; 9 nucleotides match TRBD1. V shed 5 bases and J 6 bases; nucleotides not matched to a gene: 8. Germline CDR1 reads DFQATT; CDR2 reads SNEGSKA (reference sequence). The CDR3 covers 15 residues. CDR3 residues: CSAGSGTGTNSPLHF. The DNA for the CDR3 is TGCAGTGCTGGGTCCGGGACAGGGACTAATTCACCCCTCCACTTT.

This clonotype appeared many times. The CDR3 coding sequence is TGTGCCAGCTCGCAACCCACAGATACGCAGTATTTT. This codes for CASSQPTDTQYF. The genes are TRBV18 and TRBJ2-3; D is uncertain. The CDR3 consists of 12 residues. The V gene's germline CDR1 is KGHSH and CDR2 LQKENI. V lost 6 bases and J 2 bases, leaving 6 bases between the germline ends.

The rearrangement links TRBV6-5 to TRBJ2-7; D is undetermined. The germline V gene has CDR1 MNHEY and CDR2 SVGAGI. The CDR3 has 13 amino acids. Trimming shortened V by 2 bases and J by 6 bases, and 11 bases separated the two germline ends. CDR3 residues: CASSYVWRGEQYF. Written as DNA, the CDR3 is TGTGCCAGCAGTTACGTCTGGAGAGGCGAGCAGTACTTC.

This clonotype was seen ten or more times. The chain has TRBV6-5 and TRBJ2-5; D not certain. Germline CDR1 reads MNHEY; CDR2 reads SVGAGI. The CDR3 is made up of 14 amino acids. The V and J ends lost 3 bases and 4 bases respectively, with 12 bases between them. The DNA of the CDR3 is TGTGCCAGCAGTTATAAGGCTTTTGGAGAGACCCAGTACTTC. As protein: CASSYKAFGETQYF.

The chain carries TRBV7-9 and TRBJ2-7; the match to TRBD2 covers 11 bases. J gave up 1 base and V 5 bases, and 7 bases lay outside the gene matches. This CDR3 spans 16 amino acids. Germline CDR1 and CDR2: SEHNR and FQNEAQ (reference sequence). Written as DNA, the CDR3 is TGTGCCAGCAGCCGTTATAGCGGGAGGGAATCCTACGAGCAGTACTTC. Translating it yields CASSRYSGRESYEQYF.

This clonotype was counted between two and nine times. The CDR3, as DNA: TGTGCCAGCAGCGACGGACAACATAGCAATCAGCCCCAGCATTTT. It codes for CASSDGQHSNQPQHF. The gene calls are TRBV7-2 and TRBJ1-5; tentatively, D is TRBD1 (5 bases). The germline V and J ends were trimmed by 5 bases and 0 bases, with 11 bases remaining between them. Germline CDR1 and CDR2: SGHTA and FQGNSA. This CDR3 region has 15 residues.

The gene calls are TRBV7-3 and TRBJ2-6; the D is unclear. V lost 3 bases and J 0 bases, leaving 6 bases between the germline ends. This CDR3 has 15 residues. Germline values: CDR1 SGHTA, CDR2 FQGTGA. Here the CDR3 DNA reads TGTGCCAGCAGCTTGGGCCACTCTGGGGCCAACGTCCTGACTTTC. Its translation: CASSLGHSGANVLTF.

This clonotype was observed a handful of times. The J gene is TRBJ2-5, the V gene TRBV12-3 or TRBV12-4; D gene ambiguous. V was shortened by 6 bases and J by 0 bases, with 14 bases between the two germline ends. The CDR3 totals 15 residues. CDR3 sequence: CASSPRSRDQETQYF. The CDR3 DNA sequence: TGTGCCAGCAGCCCGAGGAGCAGAGACCAAGAGACCCAGTACTTC.

The chain couples TRBV20-1 to TRBJ2-3, with 7 bases that match TRBD2. From germline, CDR1 is DFQATT and CDR2 SNEGSKA (reference sequence). This CDR3 comprises 16 residues. J lost 1 base, V lost 0 bases, and 7 bases had no gene match. CDR3 sequence reads: CSARDRVLAGTDTQYF. The CDR3 nucleotides read TGCAGTGCTAGAGATCGGGTGCTAGCGGGCACAGATACGCAGTATTTT.

The table lists this clonotype with a few counts. CDR3 loop: CASSYTKTGFTGEQFF. The CDR3 DNA reads as TGTGCCAGCAGTTATACTAAAACAGGGTTTACGGGTGAGCAGTTCTTC. This chain links TRBV6-6 with TRBJ2-1, with D possibly matching TRBD1 (6 bases). The germline V and J ends were trimmed by 3 bases and 9 bases, with 21 bases remaining between them. The germline V gene encodes CDR1 MNHNY and CDR2 SVGAGI (reference sequence). The CDR3 runs 16 residues.

The chain links TRBV2 to TRBJ1-1; D is unresolved. V was clipped by 8 bases and J by 3 bases, with 13 bases between them. The germline V gene encodes CDR1 SNHLY and CDR2 FYNNEI. The CDR3 runs to 13 residues. CDR3 DNA sequence: TGTGCCAGCCTTTTTGTTCCGGACACTGAAGCTTTCTTT. The encoded protein is CASLFVPDTEAFF.

This clonotype was counted a few times. V gene TRBV5-1 combines with J gene TRBJ2-5; no clear D. The germline V gene encodes CDR1 SGHRS and CDR2 YFSETQ. V dropped 2 bases and J dropped 0 bases, with 11 bases sitting between them. The CDR3 is 15 residues long. CDR3 amino acids: CASSLATVHQETQYF. CDR3 bases: TGCGCCAGCAGCTTAGCCACAGTCCACCAAGAGACCCAGTACTTC.

This sequence joins TRBV12-3 or TRBV12-4 and TRBJ1-1, with a weak D call TRBD1 (6 bases). The CDR3 is made up of 15 amino acids. Trimming shortened V by 6 bases and J by 6 bases, and 20 bases separated the two germline ends. CDR3 sequence: CASRKTGGFNAEAFF. The CDR3 DNA follows: TGTGCCAGCAGGAAGACAGGCGGGTTTAACGCTGAAGCTTTCTTT.

CDR3 residues: CASSSYNEKLFF. CDR3 DNA: TGTGCCAGCTCAAGCTATAATGAAAAACTGTTTTTT. J is TRBJ1-4 and V is TRBV18; D ambiguous. Germline CDR1 reads KGHSH; CDR2 reads LQKENI. V shed 5 bases and J shed 4 bases, with 5 bases lying between them. The CDR3 covers 12 residues.

CDR3 loop: CASSSVAGVTDTQYF. CDR3 nucleotide sequence: TGTGCCAGCAGTTCCGTGGCGGGAGTTACCGATACGCAGTATTTT. V and J are TRBV12-3 or TRBV12-4 and TRBJ2-3, with 7 bases that match TRBD2. The V segment lost 4 bases and the J segment 6 bases; nucleotides outside the gene matches: 10. The CDR3 consists of 15 residues.

CDR3 nucleotides: TGTGCCAGCTCACCACAGACAGGCACAGGCACCGGGGAGCTGTTTTTT. The encoded protein is CASSPQTGTGTGELFF. The rearrangement uses TRBV18 and TRBJ2-2; the D gene is possibly TRBD1 (6 bases). The length of the CDR3 is 16 residues. The germline V gene has CDR1 KGHSH and CDR2 LQKENI. Trimming removed 1 base at V and 4 bases at J, with 13 bases between.

The chain couples TRBV6-5 to TRBJ2-7, with D possibly matching TRBD1 (6 bases). In germline, CDR1 is MNHEY, CDR2 SVGAGI. The CDR3 contains 13 residues. V lost 2 bases, J lost 3 bases, and 8 bases lay in between. CDR3 sequence (DNA): TGTGCCAGCAGTTACAACAGGGACTACGAGCAGTACTTC. It translates to CASSYNRDYEQYF.

The V gene is TRBV5-1, the J gene TRBJ1-2; 7 nucleotides agree with TRBD1. Germline V lookup: CDR1 SGHRS, CDR2 YFSETQ. The CDR3 sequence is 15 residues long. V dropped 5 bases and J dropped 3; count of bases not matched to a gene: 10. The CDR3 loop reads CASRPTAGTDYGYTF. CDR3 DNA sequence: TGCGCCAGCAGACCAACCGCCGGGACAGACTATGGCTACACCTTC.

This chain uses TRBV30 with TRBJ1-2; 7 nucleotides agree with TRBD1. Germline V lookup: CDR1 GTSNPN, CDR2 SVGIG (reference sequence). CDR3 length: 17 amino acids. V dropped 0 bases and J dropped 1; count of bases not matched to a gene: 11. The CDR3 is CAWSVLSRTGINYGYTF. DNA of the CDR3: TGTGCCTGGAGTGTATTATCCAGGACAGGCATTAACTATGGCTACACCTTC.

This clonotype came up a few times. The chain has TRBV3-1 and TRBJ2-7; no firm D call. V lost 8 bases to trimming and J lost 0 bases, with 8 bases between them. The germline CDR1 and CDR2 sequences are LGHDT and YNNKEL (reference sequence). The CDR3 is made up of 12 amino acids. The DNA for the CDR3 is TGTGCCAGCGCCCAGAACTCCTACGAGCAGTACTTC. The encoded protein is CASAQNSYEQYF.

The rearrangement joins TRBV2 to TRBJ1-1; 8 positions agree with TRBD1. Germline CDR1 reads SNHLY; CDR2 reads FYNNEI. This CDR3 has 15 amino acids. V lost 6 bases, J lost 1 base, and 7 bases stayed unmatched. This chain's CDR3 is CASRTDRGPNTEAFF. As DNA, the CDR3 is TGTGCCAGCAGGACCGACAGGGGACCGAACACTGAAGCTTTCTTT.

This clonotype was detected only a few times. The rearrangement joins TRBV4-2 to TRBJ2-1, with D perhaps being TRBD1 or TRBD2 (5 bases each). The CDR3 runs 14 residues. The V end lost 1 base, the J end lost 4 bases, and 8 bases lay between the germline ends. From germline, CDR1 is LGHNA and CDR2 YNFKEQ. The CDR3 DNA is TGTGCCAGCAGCCAAGTGGGGGTATACAATGAGCAGTTCTTC. Protein: CASSQVGVYNEQFF.